These T cell receptor beta chains were read from a single sample in a study of T cells in Graves' hyperthyroidism and ophthalmopathy. TCRdb passed the multiplex PCR reads through MiXCR, listing each CDR3 protein once. The table has around 700,000 distinct CDR3 sequences, around 19% seen once. Input material: blood. The receptors derive from a woman aged 45 to 65 with Graves' hyperthyroidism that later progressed to Graves' ophthalmopathy. The CDR3 runs from the conserved cysteine through the conserved F or W. The D gene is left open where the match is weak. Clone size is stated in some rows and not others, as once, few, many or a class when expanded.

d_call,clone_size,v_call,cdr3_length,j_call,cdr3_nt,cdr3_aa
NA,many,TRBV12-3/TRBV12-4,18,TRBJ2-7,TGTGCCAGCAGTTTAAACCGTATGTTTGGCAGGACTACCTACGAGCAGTACTTC,CASSLNRMFGRTTYEQYF
NA,few,TRBV9,14,TRBJ2-1,TGTGCCAGCAGCGTAGCGCAGGGTTACAATGAGCAGTTCTTC,CASSVAQGYNEQFF
TRBD2,NA,TRBV7-2,16,TRBJ2-1,TGTGCCAGCAGCTTAGTTGTTAGCGGGGGATACAATGAGCAGTTCTTC,CASSLVVSGGYNEQFF
NA,NA,TRBV30,15,TRBJ2-4,TGTGCCTGGAGTTTTCGAGGATTAGCCAAAAACATTCAGTACTTC,CAWSFRGLAKNIQYF
NA,NA,TRBV7-3,16,TRBJ2-3,TGTGCCAGCAGCCACGATTGTCGGGACGAGACAGATACGCAGTATTTT,CASSHDCRDETDTQYF
NA,many,TRBV15,15,TRBJ1-1,TGTGCCACCAGCATACTCTTGACAGGGAACACTGAAGCTTTCTTT,CATSILLTGNTEAFF
TRBD2,many,TRBV7-8,14,TRBJ2-1,TGTGCCAGCAGCTTAGCCGGGGGGGCGTCTGAGCAGTTCTTC,CASSLAGGASEQFF
NA,NA,TRBV19,17,TRBJ2-2,TGTGCCAGTAGCTTTGACAGGTTGGGCACGAACACCGGGGAGCTGTTTTTT,CASSFDRLGTNTGELFF
TRBD2,many,TRBV5-1,16,TRBJ2-3,TGCGCCAGCAGCTTGGCCAGGAGCGGGGACACAGATACGCAGTATTTT,CASSLARSGDTDTQYF
NA,few,TRBV5-1,15,TRBJ2-7,TGCGCCAGCAGCTTGGCGTCAGATTTAACCTACGAGCAGTACTTC,CASSLASDLTYEQYF
TRBD1,few,TRBV3-1,14,TRBJ1-2,TGTGCCAGCAGGCTACAGGGGGCGTCGCATGGCTACACCTTC,CASRLQGASHGYTF
NA,NA,TRBV3-1,16,TRBJ1-3,TGTGCCAGCAGGGCAACGGGGGCGATTTCTGGAAACACCATATATTTT,CASRATGAISGNTIYF
TRBD1,few,TRBV7-9,14,TRBJ2-7,TGTGCCAGCAGCACCGGACAGGGGTGGGACGAGCAGTACTTC,CASSTGQGWDEQYF
NA,many,TRBV10-3,15,TRBJ1-1,TGTGCCATCAGTGAGTTGGTAGGAGTGAACACTGAAGCTTTCTTT,CAISELVGVNTEAFF
NA,many,TRBV20-1,15,TRBJ2-5,TGCAGTGCTAGGCTCTCGGACAGATATCAAGAGACCCAGTACTTC,CSARLSDRYQETQYF
NA,few,TRBV30,12,TRBJ2-2,TGTGCCTGGGAGATGAACACCGGGGAGCTGTTTTTT,CAWEMNTGELFF
TRBD1,NA,TRBV12-3/TRBV12-4,13,TRBJ1-1,TGTGCCAGCACCGAGGGGGCGCACACTGAAGCTTTCTTT,CASTEGAHTEAFF
NA,few,TRBV10-3,13,TRBJ1-1,TGTGCCATCAGTGAGGCACAGCCAACCGAAGCTTTCTTT,CAISEAQPTEAFF
NA,many,TRBV3-1,15,TRBJ1-4,TGTGCCAGCAGCCAAGACATTGTTGGGGATGAAAAACTGTTTTTT,CASSQDIVGDEKLFF
TRBD2,many,TRBV12-3/TRBV12-4,15,TRBJ2-3,TGTGCCAGCAGGTATACTAGCGGTAGCACAGATACGCAGTATTTT,CASRYTSGSTDTQYF
NA,NA,TRBV19,15,TRBJ2-1,TGTGCCAGTAGTATAGGCCTGGGACAATTCAATGAGCAGTTCTTC,CASSIGLGQFNEQFF
NA,once,TRBV12-5,12,TRBJ1-2,TGTGCTAGTGCCCAGGACCTCTTTGGCTACACCTTC,CASAQDLFGYTF
TRBD1,NA,TRBV30,14,TRBJ2-7,TGTGCCTGGACAGGACAGGGCTTAACCTACGAGCAGTACTTC,CAWTGQGLTYEQYF
NA,many,TRBV3-1,12,TRBJ1-1,TGTGCCAGCATGGCGAGTCCCGCTGAAGCTTTCTTT,CASMASPAEAFF
NA,many,TRBV12-3/TRBV12-4,16,TRBJ1-1,TGTGCCAGCATCAGATCCCCAGGCTCAGGGGACACTGAAGCTTTCTTT,CASIRSPGSGDTEAFF
TRBD2,many,TRBV12-3/TRBV12-4,16,TRBJ2-1,TGTGCCAGCAGTTTAGAGTCTAGCGGGGGGGCGGGCGAGCAGTTCTTC,CASSLESSGGAGEQFF
NA,many,TRBV9,16,TRBJ2-5,TGTGCCAGCAGCGTAGGTCGGACTAATACGGCAGAGACCCAGTACTTC,CASSVGRTNTAETQYF
NA,NA,TRBV5-1,14,TRBJ1-2,TGCGCCAGCAGCTCGAATCCCACACCCTATGGCTACACCTTC,CASSSNPTPYGYTF
NA,few,TRBV7-9,16,TRBJ1-2,TGTGCCAGCAGCTTAGTAGAGGGCTGGCCTAACTATGGCTACACCTTC,CASSLVEGWPNYGYTF
NA,NA,TRBV19,15,TRBJ2-1,TGTGCCAGTAGTATCGGCCAGGGTCTATGGGATGAGCAGTTCTTC,CASSIGQGLWDEQFF
TRBD2,many,TRBV7-9,13,TRBJ2-5,TGTGCCACTGGGGCTAGCGGGAAAGAGACCCAGTACTTC,CATGASGKETQYF
TRBD1,NA,TRBV9,13,TRBJ1-1,TGTGCCAGCAGTTACAGGGGGCCGGGTGAAGCTTTCTTT,CASSYRGPGEAFF
TRBD1,many,TRBV6-1,12,TRBJ1-5,TGTGCCAGCGGACAGGGGGTGCAGCCCCAGCATTTT,CASGQGVQPQHF